A single sample is the source of the 22 T cell receptor beta chains below, sequenced in a study of OX40 agonist ivuxolimab in advanced cancers. Using immunoSEQ multiplex PCR, the repertoire was profiled, and TCRdb retains in-frame clones only, with some absent. The repertoire holds 18,000 or so clones, with around 69% as singletons. The starting material was CD4+ or CD8+ T cells sorted from blood, obtained in a trial of the OX40 agonist ivuxolimab. These receptors all come from an adult with an advanced solid tumor such as melanoma, head and neck, liver or kidney cancer.

The rearrangement joins TRBV29-1 to TRBJ2-1; 7 bases line up with TRBD2. J gave up 5 bases and V 0 bases, and 13 bases lay outside the gene matches. The CDR3 runs to 17 residues. From germline, CDR1 is SQVTM and CDR2 ANQGSEA. CDR3 protein: CSVEEVEGGPLDNEQFF. Written as DNA, the CDR3 is TGCAGCGTTGAAGAAGTCGAGGGAGGGCCTCTTGACAATGAGCAGTTCTTC.

This clone was seen a few times. The chain carries TRBV28 and TRBJ2-1, with 7 positions matching TRBD2. The junction had 6 bases not matched to a gene; V was cut back by 4 bases and J by 3 bases. CDR3 length: 15 amino acids. Germline assignment: CDR1 MDHEN and CDR2 SYDVKM. CDR3 sequence: CASSSGTIYYNEQFF. CDR3 nucleotides: TGTGCCAGCAGTTCCGGGACTATTTACTACAATGAGCAGTTCTTC.

The rearrangement links TRBV10-1 to TRBJ2-1; 11 bases are shared with TRBD2. CDR1 is WNHNN, CDR2 SYGVQD, per germline (reference sequence). The trim removed 2 bases at V and 7 bases at J, leaving 13 bases unmatched. The CDR3 is 18 residues long. CDR3 sequence reads: CASSELGPGLADLNEQFF. The DNA for the CDR3 is TGCGCCAGCAGTGAGCTCGGACCGGGACTAGCGGACCTGAATGAGCAGTTCTTC.

V and J are TRBV7-9 and TRBJ2-1; D is ambiguous. Deletions cut 1 base from V and 1 base from J, with 5 bases between. The CDR3 totals 14 residues. Germline CDR1 SEHNR, CDR2 FQNEAQ (reference sequence). CDR3 loop: CASSLGTSYNEQFF. The CDR3 nucleotides are TGTGCCAGCAGCTTAGGCACATCCTACAATGAGCAGTTCTTC.

This chain links TRBV7-8 with TRBJ1-1; D is undetermined. The CDR3 is 14 amino acids. Germline V gene sequence: CDR1 SGHVS, CDR2 FQNEAQ. V was pared by 6 bases and J by 3 bases, with 14 bases between. CDR3 region: CASRPLLPDTEAFF. For the CDR3, the DNA is TGTGCCAGCAGGCCTTTACTTCCGGACACTGAAGCTTTCTTT.

The chain combines TRBV27 with TRBJ2-5; 7 positions match TRBD2. Per germline, CDR1 MNHEY and CDR2 SMNVEV (reference sequence). V dropped 2 bases and J dropped 2; count of bases not matched to a gene: 11. There are 17 residues in the CDR3. CDR3 residues: CASSLLVPSGIQETQYF. CDR3 nucleotides: TGTGCCAGCAGTTTACTGGTGCCTAGCGGTATTCAAGAGACCCAGTACTTC.

The chain carries TRBV13 and TRBJ2-1, with a tentative D call TRBD2 (5 bases). Deletions cut 4 bases from V and 5 bases from J, with 15 bases between. CDR1 and CDR2 (germline): PRHDT, FYEKMQ (reference sequence). The CDR3 runs to 15 residues. The CDR3 loop is CASSSPQLGNNEQFF. The DNA of the CDR3 is TGTGCCAGCAGCTCACCCCAACTAGGGAACAATGAGCAGTTCTTC.

A few counts support this clone. V usage is TRBV5-6 and J usage is TRBJ2-2; 9 nucleotides align to TRBD2. There are 17 residues in the CDR3. Germline CDR1 and CDR2: SGHDT and YYEEEE. Germline trimming cut 2 bases from V and 6 bases from J; bases unmatched to any gene: 11. The CDR3 here is CASSFVAGEATAGELFF. The CDR3 bases are TGTGCCAGCAGCTTCGTAGCGGGAGAGGCGACGGCCGGGGAGCTGTTTTTT. Combining the CDR3 with reference TRBV5-6 and TRBJ2-2 gives the whole variable domain DAGVTQSPTHLIKTRGQQVTLRCSPKSGHDTVSWYQQALGQGPQFIFQYYEEEERQRGNFPDRFSGHQFPNYSSELNVNALLLGDSALYLCASSFVAGEATAGELFFGEGSRLTVL.

The chain employs TRBV6-6 and TRBJ2-2; the match to TRBD2 covers 11 bases. Germline values: CDR1 MNHNY, CDR2 SVGAGI (reference sequence). V trimming: 6 bases; J trimming: 2 bases; junction bases outside the gene matches: 5. CDR3 length: 16 residues. The CDR3 sequence: CASSPRLAGNTGELFF. The DNA for the CDR3 is TGTGCCAGCAGCCCCCGACTAGCGGGAAACACCGGGGAGCTGTTTTTT.

This chain connects TRBV2 to TRBJ1-4; 7 bases map to TRBD1. The J segment lost 8 bases and the V segment lost 3 bases, leaving 6 bases of the junction unmatched. Germline lookup yields CDR1 SNHLY and CDR2 FYNNEI. This CDR3 is built from 14 residues. The CDR3 nucleotides are TGTGCCAGCAGTGATCCCGGACAGGAGGAAAAACTGTTTTTT. Translated: CASSDPGQEEKLFF.

The chain has TRBV14 and TRBJ1-2; no reliable D call. There are 14 residues in the CDR3. V gave up 1 base and J gave up 0 bases, with 6 bases separating them. Germline assignment: CDR1 SGHDN and CDR2 FVKESK. In DNA, the CDR3 is TGTGCCAGCAGCCAAGGGGTCCCTAACTATGGCTACACCTTC. Translated, it gives CASSQGVPNYGYTF.

The V gene is TRBV5-1, the J gene TRBJ2-1, with D possibly TRBD2 on 5 matching bases. Germline values: CDR1 SGHRS, CDR2 YFSETQ. Deletions cut 2 bases from V and 10 bases from J, with 19 bases between. The CDR3 length is 15 residues. The CDR3 bases are TGCGCCAGCAGCTTAACAGCGGCCCCGAATAGGGAGCAGTTCTTC. Its protein is CASSLTAAPNREQFF. Full variable domain (missing parts from reference TRBV5-1 and TRBJ2-1): KAGVTQTPRYLIKTRGQQVTLSCSPISGHRSVSWYQQTPGQGLQFLFEYFSETQRNKGNFPGRFSGRQFSNSRSEMNVSTLELGDSALYLCASSLTAAPNREQFFGPGTRLTVL.

The V call is TRBV5-4, the J call TRBJ1-1; possible D gene TRBD1, 5 bases. V dropped 4 bases and J dropped 7 bases, with 17 bases sitting between them. Germline CDR1 SGHNT, CDR2 YYREEE (reference sequence). The CDR3 has 14 residues. CDR3 protein: CASSPEWGVLEAFF. CDR3 sequence (DNA): TGTGCCAGCAGCCCGGAGTGGGGCGTTCTTGAAGCTTTCTTT. Drawing the rest from reference TRBV5-4 and TRBJ1-1, the complete variable domain is ETGVTQSPTHLIKTRGQQVTLRCSSQSGHNTVSWYQQALGQGPQFIFQYYREEENGRGNFPPRFSGLQFPNYSSELNVNALELDDSALYLCASSPEWGVLEAFFGQGTRLTVV.

The rearrangement uses TRBV5-1 and TRBJ2-7, with a tentative D call TRBD1 (6 bases). The V end was cut by 0 bases, the J end by 1 base, with 11 bases between. The CDR3 consists of 15 residues. Per the germline V gene, CDR1 is SGHRS and CDR2 is YFSETQ. The CDR3 coding sequence is TGCGCCAGCAGCTTGGTAGGTAGGGGGTCCTACGAGCAGTACTTC. This sequence encodes CASSLVGRGSYEQYF.

For this clone: Additional DNA sequences in this sample encode the identical CDR3. The V gene is TRBV7-6, the J gene TRBJ2-1, with 8 bases identical to TRBD2. The CDR3 runs 17 residues. V lost 1 base and J lost 0; bases outside the gene matches: 5. Germline CDR1 and CDR2: SGHVS and FNYEAQ. CDR3 DNA sequence: TGTGCCAGCAGCTTAGGCACTAGCGGATACTCCTACAATGAGCAGTTCTTC. This translates into CASSLGTSGYSYNEQFF.

This clone was seen a few times. The rearrangement links TRBV5-1 to TRBJ2-1; 7 bases agree with TRBD2. The CDR3 contains 16 residues. V lost 2 bases, J lost 2 bases, and 7 bases stayed unmatched. CDR1 is SGHRS, CDR2 YFSETQ, per germline. The CDR3 nucleotides read TGCGCCAGCAGCTTAATGGGACTAAAAACCTACAATGAGCAGTTCTTC. The encoded protein is CASSLMGLKTYNEQFF.

The chain links TRBV30 to TRBJ2-7; the D gene is possibly TRBD1 (6 bases). The CDR3 covers 12 residues. The germline V and J ends were trimmed by 5 bases and 2 bases, with 10 bases remaining between them. Looked up from germline, CDR1 is GTSNPN and CDR2 is SVGIG (reference sequence). The CDR3 bases are TGTGCCTGGGGGACACTGACCTACGAGCAGTACTTC. Translating gives CAWGTLTYEQYF.

This clone was found a few times. V gene TRBV27 combines with J gene TRBJ2-7; perhaps TRBD2 as D (5 bases). Trimming took off 3 bases at V and 3 bases at J, with 9 bases between the two ends. The germline gives CDR1 MNHEY, CDR2 SMNVEV (reference sequence). The CDR3 is 13 amino acids. Written as DNA, the CDR3 is TGTGCCAGCAGTTTGCGGGTTGGCTACGAGCAGTACTTC. Translating gives CASSLRVGYEQYF.

V and J are TRBV28 and TRBJ1-5, with D uncertain. This CDR3 contains 13 residues. V dropped 6 bases and J dropped 9 bases, with 15 bases sitting between them. Germline-derived CDR1 and CDR2 are MDHEN and SYDVKM. For the CDR3, the DNA is TGTGCCAGCAGCTACTCCGTCCGAGGGCCCCAGCATTTT. Translating it yields CASSYSVRGPQHF.

The genes are TRBV28 and TRBJ2-7, with D unclear. The germline CDR1 and CDR2 sequences are MDHEN and SYDVKM. The CDR3 length is 13 residues. V was shortened by 6 bases and J by 1 base, with 10 bases between the two germline ends. The CDR3 loop reads CASRQGLSYEQYF. CDR3 bases: TGTGCCAGCAGGCAAGGATTGTCCTACGAGCAGTACTTC.

This chain joins TRBV28 and TRBJ1-6; 9 bases line up with TRBD1. With V trimmed by 7 bases and J by 7 bases, 11 bases remained unmatched. The CDR3 is 16 amino acids. Per the germline V gene, CDR1 is MDHEN and CDR2 is SYDVKM. Written as DNA, the CDR3 is TGTGCCAGCACCCGGACAGGGGTAGGCTACAATTCACCCCTCCACTTT. This encodes CASTRTGVGYNSPLHF.

The chain links TRBV4-2 to TRBJ2-7; a possible D gene is TRBD2 (6 bases). The germline CDR1 and CDR2 sequences are LGHNA and YNFKEQ. This CDR3 region has 13 residues. Trimming left V 4 bases short and J 3 bases short, with 10 bases between. The CDR3 DNA is TGTGCCAGCAGCCCGGGAGAGCTCTACGAGCAGTACTTC. Protein sequence: CASSPGELYEQYF.